This entry is about one T cell receptor (beta chain). Its specificity is unknown. This entry comes from a study of T cell responses to AZD1222 COVID-19 vaccine. The assay was immunoSEQ multiplex PCR, and TCRdb's table has in-frame clones only and misses some. The sample records approximately 140,000 clones, 82% being singletons. Notes on the study in general: Repertoires were obtained only post-peak T cell response. In a largely white British group with more females than males, clonal diversity was possibly underestimated. Baseline seropositives among AZD1222 recipients totaled only 5 to 7.

Germline CDR1 and CDR2: SGHVS and FQNEAQ. The CDR3 extends over 14 amino acids. Between the trimmed V and J ends, which lost 1 base and 5 bases, there was a span of 12 bases. This TCR derives from an adult in good health. Sample: peripheral blood, taken on day 0 of MenACWY control vaccination. The chain combines TRBV7-8 with TRBJ2-7; D ambiguous. CDR3 DNA: TGTGCCAGCAGCTTAGTACCAGAAGGGAACGAGCAGTACTTC. It codes for CASSLVPEGNEQYF.